What follows are 30 T cell receptor beta chains derived from one specimen sequenced in a study of Graves' ophthalmopathy and Graves' hyperthyroidism. CDR3 regions of TCR beta were amplified from RNA transcripts. Second-round multiplex PCR came after first-round RT-PCR with HTBI primers. One entry per CDR3 protein, called by TCRdb with MiXCR from the multiplex PCR reads. The table lists hundreds of thousands of distinct CDR3 sequences, roughly 20% of them singletons. Sample: peripheral blood. These TCRs come from a woman between 18 and 29 years old with stable Graves' hyperthyroidism.

The CDR3: CSVVLGKMNTEAFF. CDR3 DNA: TGCAGCGTTGTGTTAGGGAAAATGAACACTGAAGCTTTCTTT. The chain combines TRBV29-1 with TRBJ1-1; no reliable D call. The CDR3 is 14 amino acids. V was cut by 4 bases and J by 0 bases, with 12 bases left in between. Germline CDR1 SQVTM, CDR2 ANQGSEA.

The sample holds many counts of this clonotype. J is TRBJ2-7 and V is TRBV5-1, with unresolved D. This CDR3 has 15 residues. The V gene's germline CDR1 is SGHRS and CDR2 YFSETQ. Trimming shortened V by 4 bases and J by 5 bases, and 19 bases separated the two germline ends. CDR3 DNA sequence: TGCGCCAGCAGCCCTTACCCAGGCTCCGCGGACGAGCAGTACTTC. This gives the protein CASSPYPGSADEQYF. The full variable domain, rest sourced from reference TRBV5-1 and TRBJ2-7, is KAGVTQTPRYLIKTRGQQVTLSCSPISGHRSVSWYQQTPGQGLQFLFEYFSETQRNKGNFPGRFSGRQFSNSRSEMNVSTLELGDSALYLCASSPYPGSADEQYFGPGTRLTVT.

This clonotype has a count of ten or more. This sequence joins TRBV24-1 and TRBJ2-5, with 7 bases fitting TRBD1. The CDR3 runs to 13 residues. From germline, CDR1 is KGHDR and CDR2 SFDVKD. Losses at the gene ends were 9 bases for V and 5 bases for J; bases not matched to a gene: 8. The CDR3 protein is CATQETGMETQYF. The CDR3 DNA reads as TGTGCCACCCAAGAGACAGGGATGGAGACCCAGTACTTC.

This clonotype was found many times. This chain links TRBV7-9 with TRBJ1-1; D might be TRBD1 (5 bases). Germline CDR1 is SEHNR and CDR2 is FQNEAQ (reference sequence). V dropped 7 bases and J dropped 3 bases, with 12 bases sitting between them. The CDR3 runs 13 residues. CDR3 residues: CASTWGGDTEAFF. The CDR3 nucleotides are TGTGCCAGCACCTGGGGGGGGGACACTGAAGCTTTCTTT.

This clonotype was picked up many times. The chain joins TRBV28 to TRBJ1-1; D is unclear. From germline, CDR1 is MDHEN and CDR2 SYDVKM. Trimming took 6 bases from V and 1 from J, leaving 12 bases between them. This CDR3 is built from 14 residues. This CDR3 reads CASRIGGGNTEAFF. CDR3 in DNA: TGTGCCAGCAGGATAGGAGGTGGGAACACTGAAGCTTTCTTT. Variable domain in full (rest from reference TRBV28 and TRBJ1-1): DVKVTQSSRYLVKRTGEKVFLECVQDMDHENMFWYRQDPGLGLRLIYFSYDVKMKEKGDIPEGYSVSREKKERFSLILESASTNQTSMYLCASRIGGGNTEAFFGQGTRLTVV.

There are many counts of this clonotype. The chain joins TRBV19 to TRBJ1-2, with a weak D call TRBD1 (6 bases). The germline V and J ends were trimmed by 7 bases and 8 bases, with 14 bases remaining between them. The CDR3 has 12 amino acids. CDR1 is LNHDA and CDR2 is SQIVND in the germline V gene (reference sequence). CDR3 sequence reads: CASNPGGRGYTF. In nucleotides, the CDR3 is TGTGCCAGTAACCCGGGGGGCCGGGGCTACACCTTC. Variable domain in full (rest from reference TRBV19 and TRBJ1-2): DGGITQSPKYLFRKEGQNVTLSCEQNLNHDAMYWYRQDPGQGLRLIYYSQIVNDFQKGDIAEGYSVSREKKESFPLTVTSAQKNPTAFYLCASNPGGRGYTFGSGTRLTVV.

Many counts were recorded for this clonotype. The chain recombines TRBV2 with TRBJ1-1; 11 positions agree with TRBD1. V gave up 4 bases and J gave up 6 bases; unmatched junction bases: 7. The CDR3 consists of 15 residues. Germline assignment: CDR1 SNHLY and CDR2 FYNNEI. The CDR3 protein is CASSGDRGGAPEAFF. The CDR3 DNA sequence: TGTGCCAGCAGTGGGGACAGGGGGGGGGCCCCTGAAGCTTTCTTT.

This clonotype was seen at least ten times. The DNA for the CDR3 is TGTGCCAGCAGCTCCCAACTCATCTCCGGGGAGCTGTTTTTT. Translating it yields CASSSQLISGELFF. The J gene is TRBJ2-2, the V gene TRBV11-2, with unresolved D. V dropped 4 bases and J dropped 6 bases, with 12 bases sitting between them. The germline CDR1 and CDR2 sequences are SGHAT and FQNNGV. The CDR3 totals 14 residues.

The sample holds many counts of this clonotype. The chain has TRBV20-1 and TRBJ1-1, with D unclear. The V end lost 5 bases, the J end lost 0 bases, and 10 bases lay between the germline ends. Germline V lookup: CDR1 DFQATT, CDR2 SNEGSKA (reference sequence). This CDR3 region has 13 residues. The DNA of the CDR3 is TGCAGTGCTCCGAGGCCACTGAACACTGAAGCTTTCTTT. Protein: CSAPRPLNTEAFF.

Ten or more counts support this clonotype. V gene TRBV6-1 combines with J gene TRBJ2-4; either TRBD1 or TRBD2 may supply D (6 bases each). The germline V gene encodes CDR1 MNHNS and CDR2 SASEGT. This CDR3 is 14 amino acids long. V gave up 6 bases and J gave up 6 bases, with 15 bases separating them. CDR3 nucleotides: TGTGCCAGCAGCCCCGGGGGCGAACCAAACATTCAGTACTTC. It encodes CASSPGGEPNIQYF.

This clonotype was found many times. The V and J genes are TRBV27 and TRBJ1-1, with 8 bases aligning to TRBD1. Germline V gene lookup returns CDR1 MNHEY and CDR2 SMNVEV (reference sequence). CDR3 length equals 15 residues. V was pared by 5 bases and J by 7 bases, with 12 bases of the junction left unmatched. In DNA form, the CDR3 reads TGTGCCAGCAGTCTCATTGGACAGGGCGAAAGTGAAGCTTTCTTT. It codes for CASSLIGQGESEAFF.

This clonotype came up many times. This sequence joins TRBV6-2 or TRBV6-3 and TRBJ2-7; 11 bases fit TRBD2. V gave up 4 bases and J gave up 0 bases; unmatched junction bases: 17. Germline V gene lookup returns CDR1 MNHEY and CDR2 SVGEGT. The CDR3 has 20 amino acids. The CDR3 here is CASSSNPRLAGSSRSYEQYF. DNA for the CDR3: TGTGCCAGCAGTTCCAACCCCAGACTAGCGGGAAGCTCCCGCTCCTACGAGCAGTACTTC.

This clonotype was seen only a few times. The chain links TRBV11-2 to TRBJ2-5; the match to TRBD2 covers 14 bases. V lost 5 bases, J lost 1 base, and 9 bases stayed unmatched. This CDR3 has 18 residues. The germline V gene encodes CDR1 SGHAT and CDR2 FQNNGV. In DNA form, the CDR3 reads TGTGCCAGCAGCCTAGGGACTAGCGGGAGAGGGTTCCAAGAGACCCAGTACTTC. This sequence encodes CASSLGTSGRGFQETQYF.

V and J are TRBV24-1 and TRBJ1-5; D unclear. Germline V gene lookup returns CDR1 KGHDR and CDR2 SFDVKD. V was trimmed by 5 bases and J by 3 bases, leaving 7 bases between them. The CDR3 sequence is 13 residues long. The CDR3 region is CATSGRNNQPQHF. In DNA, the CDR3 is TGTGCCACCAGTGGACGGAACAATCAGCCCCAGCATTTT.

The chain links TRBV7-2 to TRBJ1-2; D gene uncertain. This CDR3 is built from 12 residues. Trimming removed 2 bases at V and 8 bases at J, with 9 bases between. Per germline, CDR1 SGHTA and CDR2 FQGNSA. The CDR3 region has the DNA TGTGCCAGCAGCTTAAGGCCAGCCGGCTACACCTTC. The encoded protein is CASSLRPAGYTF.

V gene TRBV15 combines with J gene TRBJ2-5; 14 bases align to TRBD2. Germline V gene data show CDR1 as LNHNV and CDR2 as YYDKDF (reference sequence). With 5 bases clipped from V and 3 bases from J, the junction kept 8 bases outside the gene matches. The CDR3 has 17 residues. CDR3 DNA sequence: TGTGCCACCAGCGCACCGGGACTAGCGGGAGAAAAAGAGACCCAGTACTTC. As protein: CATSAPGLAGEKETQYF.

This chain uses TRBV24-1 with TRBJ1-6; 7 nucleotides match TRBD1. The ends lost 9 bases at V and 8 bases at J; junction bases unmatched: 9. CDR1 is KGHDR and CDR2 is SFDVKD in the germline V gene. This CDR3 is 14 amino acids long. CDR3 loop: CATPSTGYDSPLHF. CDR3 sequence (DNA): TGTGCCACCCCCTCGACAGGGTACGATTCACCCCTCCACTTT.

The sample holds a few counts of this clonotype. The rearrangement links TRBV6-4 to TRBJ1-5; D is unclear. Between the trimmed V and J ends, which lost 7 bases and 0 bases, there was a span of 10 bases. Germline CDR1 and CDR2: MRHNA and SNTAGT. The CDR3 spans 14 residues. The CDR3 here is CASKMTSSNQPQHF. CDR3 bases: TGTGCCAGCAAGATGACGAGTAGCAATCAGCCCCAGCATTTT.

This clonotype was seen repeatedly, ten times or more. This chain links TRBV6-5 with TRBJ2-7, with a possible D match to TRBD2 (6 bases). Trimming removed 5 bases at V and 4 bases at J, with 21 bases between. In germline, CDR1 is MNHEY, CDR2 SVGAGI. The CDR3 covers 16 residues. CDR3 residues: CASSHLYTGEKYEQYF. As DNA, the CDR3 is TGTGCCAGCAGTCACCTATATACGGGGGAGAAATACGAGCAGTACTTC.

Note on this clonotype: The missing conserved phenylalanine or tryptophan at the end of this CDR3 makes a read error likely. This chain uses TRBV10-3 with TRBJ2-5; TRBD2 agrees at 12 bases. After removal of 5 bases from V and 3 bases from J, the junction contained 1 base not matched to a gene. The CDR3 consists of 14 residues. Per the germline V gene, CDR1 is ENHRY and CDR2 is SYGVKD. In nucleotides, the CDR3 is TGTGCCATCAGTCCTAGCGGGGGGGAAGAGACCCAGTACCTC. It codes for CAISPSGGEETQYL.

This clonotype was recorded only once. The CDR3 reads CASSERTIDYGYTF. The CDR3 DNA sequence: TGTGCCAGCAGTGAGAGGACGATCGACTATGGCTACACCTTC. The gene calls are TRBV7-3 and TRBJ1-2; D is ambiguous. The germline CDR1 and CDR2 sequences are SGHTA and FQGTGA. This CDR3 contains 14 residues. Deletions cut 6 bases from V and 3 bases from J, with 14 bases between.

This clonotype was counted ten times or more. V gene TRBV6-1 combines with J gene TRBJ2-5, with 13 bases identical to TRBD2. Germline V lookup: CDR1 MNHNS, CDR2 SASEGT. The CDR3 runs 14 residues. Trimming removed 8 bases from V and 5 bases from J; junction bases left unmatched: 5. For the CDR3, the DNA is TGTGCCAGCGCCCGGACTAGCGGGAGTGAGACCCAGTACTTC. Its protein product is CASARTSGSETQYF.

This clonotype has at least ten counts. The CDR3 loop is CSAAATGPINSPLHF. CDR3 DNA: TGCAGTGCCGCCGCCACGGGACCGATCAATTCACCCCTCCACTTT. This rearrangement joins TRBV20-1 to TRBJ1-6; weak D call: TRBD1 (5 bases). Germline V gives CDR1 DFQATT, CDR2 SNEGSKA (reference sequence). The V gene lost 6 bases and the J gene lost 7 bases, with 19 bases spanning the gap. The CDR3 has 15 amino acids.

This clonotype was seen at least ten times. The V gene is TRBV7-2, the J gene TRBJ2-2; 7 bases fit TRBD2. Germline V gene data show CDR1 as SGHTA and CDR2 as FQGNSA. The junction had 3 bases not matched to a gene; V was cut back by 4 bases and J by 1 base. There are 15 residues in the CDR3. The CDR3 DNA reads as TGTGCCAGCAGCTCAGCGGGACGGAACACCGGGGAGCTGTTTTTT. Its translation: CASSSAGRNTGELFF.

The rearrangement uses TRBV2 and TRBJ2-6, with TRBD1 matching 7 bases. Trimming cost V 6 bases and J 0 bases; bases outside gene matches: 8. Germline CDR1 and CDR2: SNHLY and FYNNEI. The CDR3 length is 17 residues. For the CDR3, the DNA is TGTGCCAGCAGGGGTGGGACAGTTAGCTCTGGGGCCAACGTCCTGACTTTC. Translated, it gives CASRGGTVSSGANVLTF.

This clonotype was counted at least ten times. The chain recombines TRBV20-1 with TRBJ1-1; the D gene is possibly TRBD1 (5 bases). The germline V gene has CDR1 DFQATT and CDR2 SNEGSKA (reference sequence). This CDR3 contains 16 residues. V was shortened by 7 bases and J by 3 bases, with 24 bases between the two germline ends. The CDR3 loop reads CSGESWQGGRDTEAFF. The CDR3 region has the DNA TGCAGTGGCGAGAGCTGGCAGGGTGGAAGAGACACTGAAGCTTTCTTT.

In this sample, this clonotype turned up a few times. The V gene is TRBV29-1, the J gene TRBJ2-5, with 12 positions matching TRBD1. This CDR3 spans 19 amino acids. V lost 8 bases and J lost 1; bases outside the gene matches: 20. Germline CDR1 is SQVTM and CDR2 is ANQGSEA. The CDR3 protein is CSFTQPGQGARPVQETQYF. The CDR3 nucleotides are TGCAGCTTTACCCAACCGGGACAGGGGGCACGGCCCGTCCAAGAGACCCAGTACTTC.

In its sample, this clonotype was seen a few times. The chain is built from TRBV3-1 and TRBJ1-5; 9 bases map to TRBD1. Germline V gene lookup returns CDR1 LGHDT and CDR2 YNNKEL (reference sequence). V lost 0 bases, J lost 4 bases, and 1 base stayed unmatched. This CDR3 is built from 15 residues. The CDR3 nucleotides read TGTGCCAGCAGCCAAGACGGACAGGGGAATCAGCCCCAGCATTTT. Its translation is CASSQDGQGNQPQHF. Filled out from reference TRBV3-1 and TRBJ1-5, the complete variable domain reads DTAVSQTPKYLVTQMGNDKSIKCEQNLGHDTMYWYKQDSKKFLKIMFSYNNKELIINETVPNRFSPKSPDKAHLNLHINSLELGDSAVYFCASSQDGQGNQPQHFGDGTRLSIL.

This clonotype was counted ten times or more. This chain uses TRBV10-2 with TRBJ2-7; 12 bases align to TRBD2. After removal of 6 bases from V and 7 bases from J, the junction contained 7 bases not matched to a gene. CDR3 length: 14 residues. Germline assignment: CDR1 WSHSY and CDR2 SAAADI. CDR3 sequence reads: CASRGLAGTGEQYF. CDR3 nucleotides: TGCGCCAGCAGAGGACTAGCGGGAACGGGTGAGCAGTACTTC.

This clonotype was seen a handful of times. The chain has TRBV15 and TRBJ1-5; perhaps TRBD1 as D (5 bases). CDR3 length: 15 amino acids. V dropped 0 bases and J dropped 3 bases, with 9 bases sitting between them. The germline CDR1 and CDR2 sequences are LNHNV and YYDKDF (reference sequence). CDR3 amino acids: CATSRDKGYNQPQHF. Written as DNA, the CDR3 is TGTGCCACCAGCAGAGATAAGGGGTACAATCAGCCCCAGCATTTT.